These 24 T cell receptor beta chains were all obtained from the same sample, sequenced in a study of brain T cells in children with intractable seizures. The sequenced cases were selected for having the highest brain T cell transcript signatures. Profiled with immunoSEQ multiplex PCR; TCRdb holds only in-frame clones, not every one. The table includes around 2,500 clones, 80% to 85% detected once. The sequences come from resected brain tissue, collected at surgery. The receptors originated from a boy under three years old with hemimegalencephaly and intractable seizures.

The rearrangement uses TRBV9 and TRBJ2-7, with D unclear. The CDR3 length is 14 residues. Germline V CDR1 and CDR2: SGDLS, YYNGEE. Trimming removed 0 bases at V and 2 bases at J, with 9 bases between. CDR3: CASSVGDPTYEQYF. CDR3 in DNA: TGTGCCAGCAGCGTAGGAGACCCAACCTACGAGCAGTACTTC.

The chain has TRBV5-4 and TRBJ1-6, with unresolved D. CDR1 is SGHNT and CDR2 is YYREEE in the germline V gene (reference sequence). The length of the CDR3 is 12 residues. Trimming pared 4 bases from V and 8 bases from J, leaving 7 bases between. In nucleotides, the CDR3 is TGTGCCAGCAGCGTTTTGGATTCACCCCTCCACTTT. Its protein product is CASSVLDSPLHF. Together with reference TRBV5-4 and TRBJ1-6, the CDR3 gives the full variable domain: ETGVTQSPTHLIKTRGQQVTLRCSSQSGHNTVSWYQQALGQGPQFIFQYYREEENGRGNFPPRFSGLQFPNYSSELNVNALELDDSALYLCASSVLDSPLHFGNGTRLTVT.

The V gene is TRBV29-1, the J gene TRBJ1-1; a possible D gene is TRBD1 (6 bases). The CDR3 extends over 13 amino acids. V lost 7 bases and J 9 bases, leaving 21 bases between the germline ends. Germline CDR1 and CDR2: SQVTM and ANQGSEA. The CDR3 region is CSATRGAGNKAFF. In DNA form, the CDR3 reads TGCAGCGCTACCCGGGGGGCCGGTAATAAAGCTTTCTTT. The full variable domain, completed using reference TRBV29-1 and TRBJ1-1, is SAVISQKPSRDICQRGTSLTIQCQVDSQVTMMFWYRQQPGQSLTLIATANQGSEATYESGFVIDKFPISRPNLTFSTLTVSNMSPEDSSIYLCSATRGAGNKAFFGQGTRLTVV.

The chain joins TRBV10-3 to TRBJ2-7; 9 bases agree with TRBD1. The ends lost 0 bases at V and 2 bases at J; junction bases unmatched: 8. The CDR3 length is 17 residues. Germline CDR1 reads ENHRY; CDR2 reads SYGVKD. The CDR3 here is CAISESLGQGTTYEQYF. CDR3 sequence (DNA): TGTGCCATCAGTGAGTCGCTCGGACAGGGGACAACCTACGAGCAGTACTTC.

This chain connects TRBV13 to TRBJ1-3; D not certain. The CDR3 has 13 residues. Per the germline V gene, CDR1 is PRHDT and CDR2 is FYEKMQ (reference sequence). With 4 bases removed from V and 9 bases from J, the gap between germline ends came to 13 bases. The CDR3 region has the DNA TGTGCCAGCAGCTACATGCGACGCGGCACCATATATTTT. This codes for CASSYMRRGTIYF.

This chain connects TRBV11-2 to TRBJ1-2; tentatively, D is TRBD1 (6 bases). The CDR3 loop spans 13 amino acids. CDR1 and CDR2 from the germline V gene are SGHAT and FQNNGV. V lost 10 bases and J 7 bases, leaving 19 bases between the germline ends. The CDR3 region is CAIHLGAATGYTF. In DNA form, the CDR3 reads TGTGCCATCCATCTGGGGGCCGCGACTGGCTACACCTTC. The entire variable domain, with the rest obtained from reference TRBV11-2 and TRBJ1-2, is as follows: EAGVAQSPRYKIIEKRQSVAFWCNPISGHATLYWYQQILGQGPKLLIQFQNNGVVDDSQLPKDRFSAERLKGVDSTLKIQPAKLEDSAVYLCAIHLGAATGYTFGSGTRLTVV.

This clone occurred once. J is TRBJ2-3 and V is TRBV6-2 or TRBV6-3, with D maybe TRBD1 (6 bases). CDR1 is MNHEY, CDR2 SVGEGT, per germline. The CDR3 totals 14 residues. V was pared by 2 bases and J by 2 bases, with 8 bases between. The CDR3 loop reads CASSYAGATDTQYF. The DNA for the CDR3 is TGTGCCAGCAGTTACGCAGGGGCCACAGATACGCAGTATTTT.

V and J are TRBV18 and TRBJ2-5; D unresolved. The germline gives CDR1 KGHSH, CDR2 LQKENI. CDR3 size: 12 residues. The V gene lost 3 bases and the J gene lost 1 base, with 3 bases spanning the gap. Here the CDR3 DNA reads TGTGCCAGCTCACCCGGCCAAGAGACCCAGTACTTC. It specifies CASSPGQETQYF.

This chain connects TRBV28 to TRBJ1-5; D gene uncertain. The ends were cut back, 3 bases at V and 4 bases at J, with 10 bases in the middle. The length of the CDR3 is 14 residues. Germline-derived CDR1 and CDR2 are MDHEN and SYDVKM. CDR3 protein: CASSLRHYNQPQHF. The CDR3 nucleotides are TGTGCCAGCAGTTTGAGACATTATAATCAGCCCCAGCATTTT.

The chain has TRBV15 and TRBJ2-5; TRBD2 matches at 7 bases. The CDR3 spans 16 residues. CDR1 is LNHNV and CDR2 is YYDKDF in the germline V gene (reference sequence). V trimming: 0 bases; J trimming: 1 base; junction bases outside the gene matches: 5. CDR3 in amino acids: CATSRDRGGGQETQYF. The CDR3 nucleotides read TGTGCCACCAGCAGAGATCGTGGGGGGGGCCAAGAGACCCAGTACTTC.

The chain has TRBV5-6 and TRBJ2-2, with D possibly TRBD1 on 7 matching bases. This CDR3 contains 16 residues. V dropped 1 base and J dropped 4 bases, with 14 bases sitting between them. Germline values: CDR1 SGHDT, CDR2 YYEEEE. The DNA for the CDR3 is TGTGCCAGCAGCTTGAAGAGGCAGGGGGGCACCGGGGAGCTGTTTTTT. It encodes CASSLKRQGGTGELFF.

V gene TRBV27 combines with J gene TRBJ1-1; TRBD1 aligns across 8 bases. The junction had 11 bases not matched to a gene; V was cut back by 5 bases and J by 0 bases. Germline assignment: CDR1 MNHEY and CDR2 SMNVEV (reference sequence). The CDR3 is 17 residues long. The CDR3 spells CASSPTPRTGLNTEAFF. The CDR3 DNA reads as TGTGCCAGCAGTCCTACACCACGGACAGGGCTGAACACTGAAGCTTTCTTT.

This chain joins TRBV4-1 and TRBJ1-2, with TRBD1 matching over 7 bases. Germline lookup yields CDR1 MGHRA and CDR2 YSYEKL. The CDR3 runs 15 residues. V was clipped by 1 base and J by 6 bases; unmatched bases: 8. The CDR3 loop is CASSQGFSGGHGYTF. Here the CDR3 DNA reads TGCGCCAGCAGCCAAGGATTTTCAGGGGGGCATGGCTACACCTTC.

This chain joins TRBV29-1 and TRBJ1-1; D might be TRBD1 (5 bases). Germline CDR1 SQVTM, CDR2 ANQGSEA. CDR3 length: 12 residues. The V end was cut by 3 bases, the J end by 6 bases, with 11 bases between. As DNA, the CDR3 is TGCAGCGTTGATAGGGGAGGTCCTGAAGCTTTCTTT. Translated, it gives CSVDRGGPEAFF.

The V call is TRBV28, the J call TRBJ1-1; 11 nucleotides align to TRBD1. Germline V gene lookup returns CDR1 MDHEN and CDR2 SYDVKM. The CDR3 length is 16 residues. Germline trimming cut 6 bases from V and 4 bases from J; bases unmatched to any gene: 10. This chain's CDR3 is CASSRTGGAGFTEAFF. CDR3 coding DNA: TGTGCCAGCAGCCGGACAGGGGGCGCCGGCTTCACTGAAGCTTTCTTT.

This sequence joins TRBV28 and TRBJ1-1; no reliable D call. CDR3 size: 15 residues. Germline V gene lookup returns CDR1 MDHEN and CDR2 SYDVKM. The V gene lost 3 bases and the J gene lost 1 base, with 12 bases spanning the gap. Written as DNA, the CDR3 is TGTGCCAGCAGTTTCGCCCTTACAGCGAACACTGAAGCTTTCTTT. Protein: CASSFALTANTEAFF.

The gene calls are TRBV11-2 and TRBJ2-4; D not resolved. V lost 0 bases and J 1 base, leaving 4 bases between the germline ends. Germline V lookup: CDR1 SGHAT, CDR2 FQNNGV. The CDR3 spans 14 residues. CDR3 in DNA: TGTGCCAGCAGCTTAGATAGGGCCAAAAACATTCAGTACTTC. Its translation is CASSLDRAKNIQYF.

In this sample, this clone turned up a few times. V gene TRBV27 combines with J gene TRBJ2-2, with D hard to call. The germline V and J ends were trimmed by 5 bases and 1 base, with 2 bases remaining between them. The CDR3 totals 12 residues. Germline assignment: CDR1 MNHEY and CDR2 SMNVEV (reference sequence). CDR3 nucleotide sequence: TGTGCCAGCAGTCAGAACACCGGGGAGCTGTTTTTT. Translation gives CASSQNTGELFF.

This chain uses TRBV10-2 with TRBJ2-7; TRBD2 matches 12 bases. From germline, CDR1 is WSHSY and CDR2 SAAADI. CDR3 length: 17 residues. V was clipped by 4 bases and J by 0 bases; unmatched bases: 7. The CDR3 DNA follows: TGCGCCAGCAGTGCAACCGGGACTAGCGGGTTCTCCTACGAGCAGTACTTC. Protein product: CASSATGTSGFSYEQYF.

The rearrangement uses TRBV14 and TRBJ2-2; D unresolved. Germline V lookup: CDR1 SGHDN, CDR2 FVKESK. V lost 0 bases to trimming and J lost 4 bases, with 12 bases between them. This CDR3 has 16 residues. This chain's CDR3 is CASSQDTAGFTGELFF. CDR3 DNA sequence: TGTGCCAGCAGCCAAGATACGGCAGGTTTCACCGGGGAGCTGTTTTTT.

This clone was seen more than once but under ten times. J is TRBJ2-1 and V is TRBV28; D is unresolved. The germline V gene has CDR1 MDHEN and CDR2 SYDVKM. The CDR3 length is 17 residues. V was trimmed by 5 bases and J by 2 bases, leaving 19 bases between them. CDR3: CASSPLTQLITYNEQFF. Here the CDR3 DNA reads TGTGCCAGCAGTCCCCTGACTCAGCTCATCACCTACAATGAGCAGTTCTTC.

The CDR3 nucleotides are TGCGCCAGCAGCCAGTGGACTAGCGGGATAGAGCAGTTCTTC. It specifies CASSQWTSGIEQFF. V and J are TRBV4-1 and TRBJ2-1, with 12 nucleotides matching TRBD2. CDR1 MGHRA and CDR2 YSYEKL come from the germline V gene. The CDR3 covers 14 residues. Trimming at V came to 3 bases and at J to 10 bases, leaving 4 bases not matched to a gene.

This chain connects TRBV2 to TRBJ2-1; 9 bases fit TRBD2. V lost 7 bases, J lost 6 bases, and 10 bases stayed unmatched. Looked up from germline, CDR1 is SNHLY and CDR2 is FYNNEI. The CDR3 is 15 residues long. CDR3 in amino acids: CASNPPSGIFNEQFF. In DNA form, the CDR3 reads TGTGCCAGCAATCCCCCTAGCGGGATTTTCAATGAGCAGTTCTTC.

This clone was detected a few times. The V gene is TRBV20-1, the J gene TRBJ1-2; unclear D gene. Germline loops: CDR1 DFQATT, CDR2 SNEGSKA (reference sequence). V gave up 0 bases and J gave up 5 bases, with 4 bases separating them. The CDR3 loop spans 11 amino acids. CDR3 sequence: CSARDGYGYTF. CDR3 coding DNA: TGCAGTGCTAGAGATGGGTATGGCTACACCTTC.